This record looks at one T cell receptor beta chain sequence and its context. The sample belongs to a study of blood T cell repertoires in COVID-19. Study-wide context: The study drew acute and convalescent COVID-19 samples from the United States, Italy and Spain. The analysed material was cDNA or gDNA that came from T cells, B-cell-depleted T cells, or PBMCs.

The protocol was immunoSEQ multiplex PCR, while the TCRdb copy is restricted to in-frame clones and leaves out a portion. There are 150,000 to 200,000 clones in the sample; 85% to 90% occur only once, and about 2.6% lies in the top ten. The V end was cut by 8 bases, the J end by 1 base, with 8 bases between. Per germline, CDR1 SNHLY and CDR2 FYNNEI. This CDR3 is built from 12 residues. Sequences were obtained from peripheral blood. The origin of this receptor is a man aged 35 to 55 with active or convalescent COVID-19. The chain combines TRBV2 with TRBJ1-2, with D unclear. CDR3 nucleotides: TGTGCCAGCCGTACAGATAACTATGGCTACACCTTC. Its protein is CASRTDNYGYTF.